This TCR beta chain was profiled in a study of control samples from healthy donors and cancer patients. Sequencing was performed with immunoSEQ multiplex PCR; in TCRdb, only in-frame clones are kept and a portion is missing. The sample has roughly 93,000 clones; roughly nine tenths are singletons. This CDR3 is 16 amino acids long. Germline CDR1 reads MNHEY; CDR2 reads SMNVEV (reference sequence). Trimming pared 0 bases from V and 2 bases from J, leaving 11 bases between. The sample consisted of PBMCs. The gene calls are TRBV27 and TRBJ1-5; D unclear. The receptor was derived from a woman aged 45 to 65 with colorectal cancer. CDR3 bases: TGTGCCAGCAGTTTATCGAGAGGGTATGGCAATCAGCCCCAGCATTTT. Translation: CASSLSRGYGNQPQHF.